This T cell receptor (beta chain) was recorded in a study of shared clonotypes between healthy human individuals. V was pared by 1 base and J by 3 bases, with 7 bases between. The germline V gene has CDR1 SGHAT and CDR2 FQNNGV. This CDR3 contains 13 residues. Only in-frame clones appear in the TCRdb table, and some are missing; sequencing was by immunoSEQ multiplex PCR. The data contain hundreds of thousands of clones, around 96% of them singletons. CD45RO-negative, CCR7-selected cells formed the naive CD8 fraction, which excluded terminally differentiated effector memory CD45RA+ cells. The receptor was isolated from a woman in her 30s in good health. The sequenced sample was naive CD8+ T cells sorted from blood. The rearrangement joins TRBV11-2 to TRBJ2-7, with D unclear. The CDR3 coding sequence is TGTGCCAGCAGCTTAGGTTTATTCTACGAGCAGTACTTC. Translated, it gives CASSLGLFYEQYF. The variable domain in full, completed from reference TRBV11-2 and TRBJ2-7, reads EAGVAQSPRYKIIEKRQSVAFWCNPISGHATLYWYQQILGQGPKLLIQFQNNGVVDDSQLPKDRFSAERLKGVDSTLKIQPAKLEDSAVYLCASSLGLFYEQYFGPGTRLTVT.